Listed here are 11 T cell receptor beta chains from one sample, sequenced in a study of T cell changes during pregnancy in multiple sclerosis (dated by TCRdb to 2018 to 2020). Library preparation was by the immunoSEQ multiplex PCR assay. TCRdb provides this immuneACCESS table in a form limited to in-frame rearrangements. Some clones are lacking; in checked studies, under half of them reflect an unresolved V gene, and why the rest are absent is not known. The sample table contains more than 45,000 clones; only one count was recorded for 94% of them. The top ten clonotypes cover over 0.45% of the sample. Sequences were derived from CD4+ T cells from peripheral blood mononuclear cells, sampled in the first trimester of pregnancy. These receptors originate from a female donor with multiple sclerosis, enrolled in a pregnancy study.

The chain links TRBV27 to TRBJ2-1; D is uncertain. Germline V gives CDR1 MNHEY, CDR2 SMNVEV (reference sequence). The germline V and J ends were trimmed by 6 bases and 5 bases, with 8 bases remaining between them. This CDR3 region has 12 residues. The CDR3 DNA reads TGTGCCAGCAGCTTTCAGGACAATGAGCAGTTCTTC. Protein product: CASSFQDNEQFF.

The gene calls are TRBV7-2 and TRBJ2-2; 15 bases line up with TRBD2. This CDR3 region has 17 residues. V was clipped by 5 bases and J by 7 bases; unmatched bases: 8. Per germline, CDR1 SGHTA and CDR2 FQGNSA. The CDR3 reads CASSAGLAGGLVGELFF. The CDR3 DNA follows: TGTGCCAGCAGCGCCGGACTAGCGGGGGGGCTTGTCGGGGAGCTGTTTTTT.

The V and J genes are TRBV5-6 and TRBJ2-2; D possibly corresponds to TRBD2 (6 bases). CDR3 length: 18 residues. Germline V CDR1 and CDR2: SGHDT, YYEEEE. The V end lost 4 bases, the J end lost 6 bases, and 25 bases lay between the germline ends. The CDR3 sequence: CASSRIQFRVSGAGELFF. The CDR3 coding sequence is TGTGCCAGCAGCCGAATCCAGTTCAGGGTGTCGGGGGCCGGGGAGCTGTTTTTT.

This clone has only one observation. This sequence joins TRBV7-2 and TRBJ1-5; D perhaps matches TRBD1 (6 bases). The CDR3 is 15 amino acids. V lost 1 base and J 0 bases, leaving 7 bases between the germline ends. Germline lookup yields CDR1 SGHTA and CDR2 FQGNSA. The CDR3 loop is CASSLGQASNQPQHF. In nucleotides, the CDR3 is TGTGCCAGCAGCTTAGGACAGGCTAGCAATCAGCCCCAGCATTTT. Full variable domain (outside the CDR3, taken from reference TRBV7-2 and TRBJ1-5): GAGVSQSPSNKVTEKGKDVELRCDPISGHTALYWYRQSLGQGLEFLIYFQGNSAPDKSGLPSDRFSAERTGGSVSTLTIQRTQQEDSAVYLCASSLGQASNQPQHFGDGTRLSIL.

The J gene is TRBJ1-4, the V gene TRBV11-2; TRBD1 agrees at 8 bases. CDR1 and CDR2 from the germline V gene are SGHAT and FQNNGV. The CDR3 runs 16 residues. Trimming removed 5 bases from V and 0 bases from J; junction bases left unmatched: 5. This chain's CDR3 is CASSLDRAATNEKLFF. The CDR3 DNA is TGTGCCAGCAGCCTGGACAGGGCTGCAACTAATGAAAAACTGTTTTTT.

The chain employs TRBV10-2 and TRBJ2-3; 16 bases are shared with TRBD2. This CDR3 comprises 20 residues. Unmatched junction bases numbered 13, after V lost 3 bases and J lost 4 bases. Germline CDR1 WSHSY, CDR2 SAAADI. This CDR3 reads CASSDLGREGTSGGADTQYF. CDR3 DNA sequence: TGCGCCAGCAGTGACCTAGGCAGGGAAGGGACTAGCGGGGGGGCAGATACGCAGTATTTT.

The rearrangement links TRBV18 to TRBJ1-3; 9 nucleotides line up with TRBD1. Per the germline V gene, CDR1 is KGHSH and CDR2 is LQKENI. The CDR3 has 16 amino acids. Unmatched junction bases numbered 4, after V lost 1 base and J lost 3 bases. Here the CDR3 DNA reads TGTGCCAGCTCACCACTGGGACAGGGAGGTGGAAACACCATATATTTT. This encodes CASSPLGQGGGNTIYF.

The chain combines TRBV5-1 with TRBJ2-4; TRBD2 matches 9 bases. V dropped 0 bases and J dropped 2; count of bases not matched to a gene: 6. This CDR3 comprises 17 residues. Germline V gives CDR1 SGHRS, CDR2 YFSETQ. DNA for the CDR3: TGCGCCAGCAGCTTGGGTAGCGGGGGTGGGTCCAAAAACATTCAGTACTTC. This gives the protein CASSLGSGGGSKNIQYF.

This clone was observed a few times. The chain carries TRBV6-1 and TRBJ2-7, with 10 positions matching TRBD1. Germline V gene data show CDR1 as MNHNS and CDR2 as SASEGT. This CDR3 has 15 residues. With V trimmed by 7 bases and J by 1 base, 7 bases remained unmatched. CDR3 nucleotides: TGTGCCAGCATCCAGACAGGGGGCAGGTCCTACGAGCAGTACTTC. Translated, it gives CASIQTGGRSYEQYF.

The rearrangement uses TRBV6-5 and TRBJ2-2; no clear D gene. The CDR3 contains 15 residues. Deletions cut 2 bases from V and 5 bases from J, with 12 bases between. Germline V gene lookup returns CDR1 MNHEY and CDR2 SVGAGI. CDR3 DNA sequence: TGTGCCAGCAGTTACAAGTCGGTATTAACCGGGGAGCTGTTTTTT. It specifies CASSYKSVLTGELFF.

The rearrangement links TRBV13 to TRBJ2-1, with a possible D match to TRBD1 (7 bases). The V gene's germline CDR1 is PRHDT and CDR2 FYEKMQ (reference sequence). Trimming removed 2 bases at V and 4 bases at J, with 12 bases between. This CDR3 spans 15 amino acids. In DNA form, the CDR3 reads TGTGCCAGCAGCTTATGGCAGGGGGGATACAATGAGCAGTTCTTC. Its protein product is CASSLWQGGYNEQFF.